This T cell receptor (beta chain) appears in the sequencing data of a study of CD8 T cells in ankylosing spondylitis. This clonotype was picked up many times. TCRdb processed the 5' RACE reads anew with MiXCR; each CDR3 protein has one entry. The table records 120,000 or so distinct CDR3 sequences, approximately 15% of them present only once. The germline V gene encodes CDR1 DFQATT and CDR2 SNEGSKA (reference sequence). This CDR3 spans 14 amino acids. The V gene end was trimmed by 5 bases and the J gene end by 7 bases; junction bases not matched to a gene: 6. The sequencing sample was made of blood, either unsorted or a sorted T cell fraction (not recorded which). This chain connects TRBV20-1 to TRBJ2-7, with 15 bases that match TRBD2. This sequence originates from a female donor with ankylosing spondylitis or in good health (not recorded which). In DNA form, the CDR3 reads TGCAGTGCTCGGACTAGCGGGAGGGCCGGGGAGCAGTACTTC. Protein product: CSARTSGRAGEQYF.